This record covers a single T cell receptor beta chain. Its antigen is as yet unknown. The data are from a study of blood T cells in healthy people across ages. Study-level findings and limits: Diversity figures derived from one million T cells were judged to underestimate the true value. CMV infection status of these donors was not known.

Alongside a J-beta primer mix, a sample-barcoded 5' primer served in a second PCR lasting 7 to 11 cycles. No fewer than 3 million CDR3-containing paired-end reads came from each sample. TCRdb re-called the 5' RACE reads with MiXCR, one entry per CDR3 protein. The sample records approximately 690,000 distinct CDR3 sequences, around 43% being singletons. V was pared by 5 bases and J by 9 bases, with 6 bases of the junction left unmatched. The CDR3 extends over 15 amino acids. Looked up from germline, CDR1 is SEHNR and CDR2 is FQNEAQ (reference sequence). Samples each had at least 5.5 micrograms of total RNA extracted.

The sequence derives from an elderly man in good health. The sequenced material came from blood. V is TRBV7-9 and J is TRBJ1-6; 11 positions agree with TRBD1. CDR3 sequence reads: CASSQMGQGGSPLHF. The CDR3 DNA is TGTGCCAGCAGCCAAATGGGACAGGGGGGTTCACCCCTCCACTTT. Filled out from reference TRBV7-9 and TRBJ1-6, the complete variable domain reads DTGVSQNPRHKITKRGQNVTFRCDPISEHNRLYWYRQTLGQGPEFLTYFQNEAQLEKSRLLSDRFSAERPKGSFSTLEIQRTEQGDSAMYLCASSQMGQGGSPLHFGNGTRLTVT.